A single sample gave rise to the 29 T cell receptor beta chains below, sequenced in a study of radiotherapy plus CTLA-4 blockade in lung cancer. The repertoire was sequenced with immunoSEQ multiplex PCR; TCRdb's copy has only in-frame clones and lacks some. This table holds some 94,000 clones, about four fifths found once. Sequencing was performed on peripheral blood, taken from a patient treated with radiotherapy plus ipilimumab. These receptors originate from a human donor with non-small cell lung cancer that progressed on radiotherapy plus ipilimumab.

The rearrangement links TRBV5-1 to TRBJ2-3; unclear D gene. This CDR3 spans 14 amino acids. Deletions cut 0 bases from V and 3 bases from J, with 8 bases between. In germline, CDR1 is SGHRS, CDR2 YFSETQ. The CDR3, as DNA: TGCGCCAGCAGCTTGGAGTTTCGAACAGATACGCAGTATTTT. This sequence encodes CASSLEFRTDTQYF.

In regard to this clone: The junction shows a germline mismatch at one end, possibly a read error. The chain joins TRBV7-7 to TRBJ1-1; D not resolved. There are 13 residues in the CDR3. CDR1 SSHAT and CDR2 FNYEAQ come from the germline V gene (reference sequence). CDR3 region: CASSADGNTEAFF. The DNA for the CDR3 is TGTGCTAGCAGCGCGGACGGGAACACTGAAGCTTTCTTT.

The V call is TRBV2, the J call TRBJ1-6; 9 bases match TRBD1. The CDR3 contains 14 residues. After removal of 7 bases from V and 9 bases from J, the junction contained 7 bases not matched to a gene. Germline CDR1 is SNHLY and CDR2 is FYNNEI. CDR3 bases: TGTGCCAGCAAAGGAGCGACAGGGGGTTCACCCCTCCACTTT. Protein product: CASKGATGGSPLHF.

This clone has only one observation. The identical CDR3 is also encoded by other nucleotide sequences in the sample. J is TRBJ2-2 and V is TRBV28; no reliable D call. This CDR3 is built from 12 residues. In germline, CDR1 is MDHEN, CDR2 SYDVKM. The germline V and J ends were trimmed by 3 bases and 4 bases, with 3 bases remaining between them. The DNA of the CDR3 is TGTGCCAGCAGTTTGGTCACCGGGGAGCTGTTTTTT. Translation gives CASSLVTGELFF.

The J gene is TRBJ2-7, the V gene TRBV21-1. TRBV21-1 is an annotated pseudogene. This CDR3 is 13 amino acids long. The CDR3 DNA is TGTGCCAGCAGCAAACCTTTGTGGGACGAGCAGTACGTC. The encoded protein is CASSKPLWDEQYV.

This clone was counted once. The genes are TRBV2 and TRBJ2-3; 10 bases align to TRBD2. Trimming took 9 bases from V and 4 from J; bases not matched to a gene: 10. This CDR3 contains 15 residues. The germline V gene has CDR1 SNHLY and CDR2 FYNNEI. Here the CDR3 reads CASRSSGSLADTQYF. For the CDR3, the DNA is TGTGCCAGTCGGTCTAGCGGGAGCTTGGCAGATACGCAGTATTTT.

The chain joins TRBV11-2 to TRBJ2-1, with a possible D match to TRBD2 (6 bases). There are 15 residues in the CDR3. The germline V gene has CDR1 SGHAT and CDR2 FQNNGV. With 4 bases removed from V and 2 bases from J, the gap between germline ends came to 12 bases. The CDR3 sequence is CASSSYSGAYNEQFF. CDR3 DNA: TGTGCCAGCAGCTCATATAGCGGTGCCTACAATGAGCAGTTCTTC.

The chain recombines TRBV5-1 with TRBJ2-1; 7 bases match TRBD1. From germline, CDR1 is SGHRS and CDR2 YFSETQ. V dropped 2 bases and J dropped 2; count of bases not matched to a gene: 7. This CDR3 contains 16 residues. The CDR3 bases are TGCGCCAGCAGCTTTTCGACAGGGTCCACCTACAATGAGCAGTTCTTC. Translation gives CASSFSTGSTYNEQFF.

This clone is a singleton in its sample. This sequence joins TRBV4-1 and TRBJ2-3; D remains unclear. The V and J ends lost 3 bases and 1 base respectively, with 8 bases between them. The CDR3 length is 14 residues. Germline V gene lookup returns CDR1 MGHRA and CDR2 YSYEKL. CDR3 in amino acids: CASSQTVGTDTQYF. In DNA form, the CDR3 reads TGCGCCAGCAGCCAGACGGTTGGCACAGATACGCAGTATTTT.

CDR3 nucleotides: TGTGCCAGCAGTTTGACAGCCGTGAACACTGAAGCTTTCTTT. As protein: CASSLTAVNTEAFF. This rearrangement joins TRBV27 to TRBJ1-1; a weak D match, TRBD1 (5 bases). V gave up 3 bases and J gave up 0 bases, with 8 bases separating them. Germline CDR1 is MNHEY and CDR2 is SMNVEV (reference sequence). CDR3 length equals 14 residues.

The V and J genes are TRBV28 and TRBJ1-1; the D is unclear. The CDR3 has 14 amino acids. V was clipped by 3 bases and J by 7 bases, with 15 bases between them. The germline V gene encodes CDR1 MDHEN and CDR2 SYDVKM. The DNA of the CDR3 is TGTGCCAGCAGTTTGGTTCAGTTGGGCTTTGAAGCTTTCTTT. Amino acids: CASSLVQLGFEAFF. The entire variable domain, with the rest obtained from reference TRBV28 and TRBJ1-1, is as follows: DVKVTQSSRYLVKRTGEKVFLECVQDMDHENMFWYRQDPGLGLRLIYFSYDVKMKEKGDIPEGYSVSREKKERFSLILESASTNQTSMYLCASSLVQLGFEAFFGQGTRLTVV.

The chain uses TRBV27 and TRBJ1-5; D ambiguous. The CDR3 spans 14 residues. Germline V gene data show CDR1 as MNHEY and CDR2 as SMNVEV (reference sequence). Deletions cut 4 bases from V and 0 bases from J, with 7 bases between. The CDR3 DNA is TGTGCCAGCAGTTATCCGGGTAGCAATCAGCCCCAGCATTTT. This codes for CASSYPGSNQPQHF.

The CDR3 DNA follows: TGTGCCAGTAGTGTGGGGTTTGAAAAACTGTTTTTT. Encoded protein: CASSVGFEKLFF. The chain combines TRBV19 with TRBJ1-4; D is unresolved. The germline CDR1 and CDR2 sequences are LNHDA and SQIVND (reference sequence). The CDR3 spans 12 residues. V was clipped by 5 bases and J by 7 bases, with 8 bases between them.

The CDR3 spells CASSIDRISNEQFF. CDR3 sequence (DNA): TGTGCCAGTAGTATAGATCGTATCTCCAATGAGCAGTTCTTC. The V gene is TRBV19, the J gene TRBJ2-1; D is uncertain. This CDR3 contains 14 residues. Trimming took off 0 bases at V and 6 bases at J, with 9 bases between the two ends. The germline V gene encodes CDR1 LNHDA and CDR2 SQIVND (reference sequence).

The chain joins TRBV6-6 to TRBJ1-2; 7 nucleotides align to TRBD1. The trim removed 3 bases at V and 0 bases at J, leaving 1 base unmatched. There are 14 residues in the CDR3. CDR1 and CDR2 from the germline V gene are MNHNY and SVGAGI (reference sequence). CDR3 sequence reads: CASSYQGANYGYTF. For the CDR3, the DNA is TGTGCCAGCAGTTATCAGGGGGCTAACTATGGCTACACCTTC.

The chain has TRBV27 and TRBJ1-1; 8 nucleotides align to TRBD1. The CDR3 is 16 residues long. V trimming: 4 bases; J trimming: 4 bases; junction bases outside the gene matches: 11. Germline V gene data show CDR1 as MNHEY and CDR2 as SMNVEV (reference sequence). The CDR3 reads CASSYSVDRAGTEAFF. In nucleotides, the CDR3 is TGTGCCAGCAGTTACTCGGTGGACAGGGCCGGCACTGAAGCTTTCTTT.

The count of this clone is one. The chain carries TRBV7-9 and TRBJ2-5; D may be TRBD1 (6 bases). CDR3 length: 15 amino acids. In germline, CDR1 is SEHNR, CDR2 FQNEAQ (reference sequence). V shed 5 bases and J shed 4 bases, with 17 bases lying between them. The CDR3 nucleotides are TGTGCCAGCAGCGCCAAACAGGGTGTAGGAGAGACCCAGTACTTC. The encoded protein is CASSAKQGVGETQYF.

The CDR3 bases are TGTGCCAGCAGTTTATACAGCGGGGCTTTCACCGGGGAGCTGTTTTTT. Its protein product is CASSLYSGAFTGELFF. The rearrangement joins TRBV27 to TRBJ2-2; 7 bases map to TRBD2. The CDR3 extends over 16 amino acids. Germline V gives CDR1 MNHEY, CDR2 SMNVEV (reference sequence). Germline trimming cut 1 base from V and 4 bases from J; bases unmatched to any gene: 6.

This chain joins TRBV11-2 and TRBJ1-1; D gene ambiguous. Trimming shortened V by 3 bases and J by 2 bases, and 7 bases separated the two germline ends. This CDR3 spans 13 amino acids. Germline V gene data show CDR1 as SGHAT and CDR2 as FQNNGV. The CDR3 DNA follows: TGTGCCAGCAGCTTCGGCAGTAACACTGAAGCTTTCTTT. It is translated as CASSFGSNTEAFF. The complete variable domain, with remaining parts taken from reference TRBV11-2 and TRBJ1-1, reads EAGVAQSPRYKIIEKRQSVAFWCNPISGHATLYWYQQILGQGPKLLIQFQNNGVVDDSQLPKDRFSAERLKGVDSTLKIQPAKLEDSAVYLCASSFGSNTEAFFGQGTRLTVV.

The CDR3 is CASSLAVSTDTQYF. DNA of the CDR3: TGTGCCAGCAGTTTAGCCGTGAGCACAGATACGCAGTATTTT. The chain links TRBV28 to TRBJ2-3, with D hard to call. The CDR3 consists of 14 residues. V lost 2 bases, J lost 0 bases, and 6 bases lay in between. Per germline, CDR1 MDHEN and CDR2 SYDVKM. Full variable domain (remainder filled in from reference TRBV28 and TRBJ2-3): DVKVTQSSRYLVKRTGEKVFLECVQDMDHENMFWYRQDPGLGLRLIYFSYDVKMKEKGDIPEGYSVSREKKERFSLILESASTNQTSMYLCASSLAVSTDTQYFGPGTRLTVL.

The rearrangement links TRBV6-1 to TRBJ2-7, with D unclear. Germline V gives CDR1 MNHNS, CDR2 SASEGT. V lost 5 bases and J 0 bases, leaving 5 bases between the germline ends. The CDR3 totals 12 residues. CDR3 region: CASSPHSYEQYV. CDR3 bases: TGTGCCAGCAGTCCCCACTCCTACGAGCAGTACGTC.

The chain recombines TRBV11-2 with TRBJ2-5, with D hard to call. Germline V gives CDR1 SGHAT, CDR2 FQNNGV. The CDR3 is made up of 14 amino acids. Trimming removed 5 bases at V and 5 bases at J, with 15 bases between. CDR3 loop: CASSPRPRAETQYF. For the CDR3, the DNA is TGTGCCAGCAGCCCTCGCCCCCGGGCGGAGACCCAGTACTTC.

V usage is TRBV12-5 and J usage is TRBJ1-1; D is uncertain. This CDR3 region has 10 residues. Germline CDR1 and CDR2: LGHNT and FRNRAP. Trimming cost V 6 bases and J 7 bases, with 6 bases left between them. The CDR3: CASGGIEAFF. The CDR3 nucleotides are TGTGCTAGTGGCGGAATTGAAGCTTTCTTT.

This chain joins TRBV15 and TRBJ2-2; 7 nucleotides match TRBD1. The CDR3 is 15 amino acids. Germline CDR1 and CDR2: LNHNV and YYDKDF (reference sequence). J was trimmed by 1 base and V by 6 bases; bases with no gene match: 5. The CDR3 DNA follows: TGTGCCACCAGACCGGACAGGCTGAACACCGGGGAGCTGTTTTTT. Its protein product is CATRPDRLNTGELFF.

The chain combines TRBV2 with TRBJ2-1; D is unclear. This CDR3 contains 15 residues. The V gene lost 6 bases and the J gene lost 7 bases, with 19 bases spanning the gap. CDR1 and CDR2 from the germline V gene are SNHLY and FYNNEI. CDR3 in amino acids: CASRLTLGAQNEQFF. CDR3 in DNA: TGTGCCAGCAGGCTTACTCTGGGCGCCCAGAATGAGCAGTTCTTC.

The chain employs TRBV29-1 and TRBJ2-7, with D perhaps being TRBD1 or TRBD2 (5 bases each). The CDR3 sequence is 13 residues long. The V gene lost 7 bases and the J gene lost 3 bases, with 16 bases spanning the gap. The V gene's germline CDR1 is SQVTM and CDR2 ANQGSEA. CDR3 sequence (DNA): TGCAGCGCGGGGACCCATAGGGGCTACGAGCAGTACTTC. Its protein is CSAGTHRGYEQYF.

This chain links TRBV6-5 with TRBJ2-7, with D perhaps matching TRBD1 or TRBD2 (5 bases each). Trimming took off 4 bases at V and 6 bases at J, with 19 bases between the two ends. Germline CDR1 and CDR2: MNHEY and SVGAGI. The CDR3 spans 15 residues. CDR3 region: CASSLKRGELGEQYF. CDR3 nucleotide sequence: TGTGCCAGCAGTTTAAAAAGAGGGGAATTGGGCGAGCAGTACTTC.

The rearrangement joins TRBV10-3 to TRBJ2-3, with a weak D call TRBD1 (5 bases). The germline gives CDR1 ENHRY, CDR2 SYGVKD. Deletions cut 10 bases from V and 3 bases from J, with 8 bases between. The CDR3 runs 11 residues. The CDR3 loop reads CATQGTDTQYF. In DNA form, the CDR3 reads TGTGCCACCCAGGGTACAGATACGCAGTATTTT.

The rearrangement joins TRBV19 to TRBJ1-2; the match to TRBD1 covers 7 bases. CDR3 length: 14 residues. The V segment lost 5 bases and the J segment 4 bases; nucleotides outside the gene matches: 7. Germline V gene sequence: CDR1 LNHDA, CDR2 SQIVND (reference sequence). This CDR3 is CASSPEGGGYGYTF. CDR3 coding DNA: TGTGCCAGTAGTCCAGAAGGGGGCGGCTATGGCTACACCTTC.